Below, one T cell receptor beta chain is given with its context. Its antigen is still unknown. The record has no base qualities; no much larger clone is one base away. This sample was taken from a study of CD8+ T cells in alopecia areata (dated by TCRdb to 2016 to 2019). Describing the broader study: The treated patients took part in an open-label pilot trial in which moderate-to-severe alopecia areata was treated with oral tofacitinib at 5 to 10 mg twice daily. Tofacitinib was administered for 6 to 18 months, and 6 months of follow-up off drug were then conducted to assess delayed response and recurrence. Clonality in the scalp was compared among normal scalp (n=4), patchy alopecia areata scalp (n=8), and alopecia totalis/universalis scalp (n=8). The study used high-throughput TCRbeta sequencing to examine T cell clonal expansion in alopecia areata, in both the C3H/HeJ mouse model and human patients. In treated patients, disease severity was measured using the SALT score, which gives the percentage of scalp surface area affected. Tofacitinib-treated patients had biopsies at baseline and at 4 and 24 weeks of treatment, with a later scalp biopsy in several patients. RNA was extracted with the PAXgene miRNA kit for fixed scalp, the miRNeasy kit for PBMCs, and the RNeasy kit for mouse skin. immunoSEQ multiplex PCR using 35 Vbeta forward primers and 13 Jbeta reverse primers was used to amplify TCRbeta CDR3 regions. On the human side, TCRbeta sequencing was run on scalp tissue and on sorted CD4+ and CD8+ peripheral blood T cells from healthy controls and from alopecia areata patients with either patchy or totalis/universalis disease.

The library was obtained by the immunoSEQ multiplex PCR assay. RNA was extracted from all samples and reverse transcribed into cDNA as template for TCR sequencing. SuperScript III was used for first-strand cDNA synthesis, primed with a 2:1 mix of oligo-dT and random hexamers. A synthetic immune receptor repertoire was used to assess amplification bias, and residual bias was removed computationally. Per the authors' processing: Raw reads were preprocessed to remove errors, and CDR3 was defined by IMGT conventions from the conserved cysteine to phenylalanine. Clonality was computed as 1 minus the Shannon entropy, with the entropy normalized by log2 of the number of productive unique TCRs. Whether each scalp clone was CD4 or CD8 was inferred by checking scalp TCRbeta sequences against the CD4 and CD8 repertoires from sorted blood. TCRdb retrieved this table from immuneACCESS and kept in-frame rearrangements only. Not all clones are present; in checked studies, unresolved V genes account for under half, and no reason is known for the remainder. That table gives V, J and clone size, and the DNA gave D and trimming. The sample table records some 170,000 clones; roughly 63% of these occur just once. The ten biggest clones cover approximately 16% of the sample.

Inclusive of the bounding cysteine and phenylalanine, the CDR3 is 17 residues long. The CDR3 DNA has 51 bases and is translated from base 1. According to the germline V gene, CDR1 reads SGHRS and CDR2 reads YFSETQ. Ends trimmed: V by 2 bases, J by 4 bases; bases unmatched to a gene: 12. The research as a whole found: Resident alphabeta T cells in normal human skin are also sequenced, complicating scalp TCR repertoire analysis, unlike mouse skin dominated by gammadelta T cells. Lesional scalp, especially in alopecia totalis/universalis, showed higher clonality and more expanded CD8+ clones than normal scalp, suggesting antigenic drive. With tofacitinib, both scalp clonality and the number of expanded CD8+ clones among the top 100 scalp clones went down significantly. Many expanded lesional clones were found to persist in scalp and blood during tofacitinib treatment, and relapse after treatment cessation may be partly explained by this persistence. Compared with mice, TCR sequences shared between patients were less clear, possibly partly because of HLA diversity across the patient population. Because the treated cohort was small and included a single nonresponder, larger studies are needed to assess links between baseline CD8+ expansion and response.

The treatment or condition label on this specimen signifies: oral pan-JAK inhibitor, 5-10 mg twice daily. From alopecia areata patients, peripheral blood was collected along with lesional scalp punch biopsies. PBMCs were isolated by density centrifugation and stained for CD3, CD4 and CD8, and CD4+ and CD8+ T cells were sorted on a FACSAria. The sequences come from CD4+ T cells sorted from blood, collected at approximately week 60, from a patient treated with tofacitinib. The TCR originated in a human donor with alopecia areata. The V and J segments used are TRBV5-1 and TRBJ2-5; a stretch of 9 junction bases matches TRBD1. The nucleotide sequence reads as follows: TGCGCCAGCAGCTTTACAACCGGGACAGGGAGCGGAGAGACCCAGTACTTC. The resulting protein is CASSFTTGTGSGETQYF.